This T cell receptor beta chain was identified in a study of shared clonotypes between healthy human individuals. General study results and limits: The generation probabilities recorded for non-shared clonotypes fell below those of clonotypes shared by all four donors.

TCRdb's table, derived via immunoSEQ multiplex PCR, lists solely in-frame clones and lacks some. Among roughly 2 million clones listed, nearly 97% were seen once. This clone came up once. Its matching antigen is unknown. This CDR3 has 14 amino acids. Germline V lookup: CDR1 SGHRS, CDR2 YFSETQ. Trimming removed 0 bases at V and 7 bases at J, with 14 bases between. This TCR came from a man aged 18 to 29 in good health. The sample taken for sequencing was naive CD4+ T cells sorted from blood. The subset: CD45RA+ positively selected. The chain employs TRBV5-1 and TRBJ2-7; a weak D match, TRBD1 (6 bases). For the CDR3, the DNA is TGCGCCAGCAGCTTGGTACAGGGACCTCTGGAGCAGTACTTC. Its translation: CASSLVQGPLEQYF.